These 27 T cell receptor beta chains were sequenced from one sample in a study of blood T cell repertoires in COVID-19. Some clones are missing from TCRdb's copy, which holds only in-frame ones; the method was immunoSEQ multiplex PCR. This sample has some 250,000 clones; over 70% occur once, and the top ten carry 6% to 9.5%. The sample taken for sequencing was peripheral blood. Receptors originate from a woman older than 75 with acute or convalescent COVID-19.

The chain recombines TRBV7-9 with TRBJ1-2; 7 bases fit TRBD1. With 5 bases clipped from V and 2 bases from J, the junction kept 2 bases outside the gene matches. The CDR3 spans 13 residues. Germline V CDR1 and CDR2: SEHNR, FQNEAQ (reference sequence). CDR3 sequence: CASSPDRNYGYTF. DNA of the CDR3: TGTGCCAGCAGCCCGGACAGGAACTATGGCTACACCTTC. The entire variable domain, with the rest obtained from reference TRBV7-9 and TRBJ1-2, is as follows: DTGVSQNPRHKITKRGQNVTFRCDPISEHNRLYWYRQTLGQGPEFLTYFQNEAQLEKSRLLSDRFSAERPKGSFSTLEIQRTEQGDSAMYLCASSPDRNYGYTFGSGTRLTVV.

V and J are TRBV28 and TRBJ1-5; no reliable D call. Germline assignment: CDR1 MDHEN and CDR2 SYDVKM. Trimming cost V 4 bases and J 9 bases, with 22 bases left between them. This CDR3 region has 16 residues. The CDR3 bases are TGTGCCAGCAGTTCTGGGGTGGTTACCGGGGTAGGGCCCCAGCATTTT. The encoded protein is CASSSGVVTGVGPQHF.

J is TRBJ2-1 and V is TRBV11-2; 14 nucleotides line up with TRBD2. Germline CDR1 and CDR2: SGHAT and FQNNGV. The CDR3 length is 15 residues. The V segment lost 5 bases and the J segment 7 bases; nucleotides outside the gene matches: 4. The CDR3 sequence: CASSPGLAGVNEQFF. DNA of the CDR3: TGTGCCAGCAGCCCGGGACTAGCGGGGGTAAATGAGCAGTTCTTC.

The chain combines TRBV18 with TRBJ1-1; 10 bases align to TRBD1. J was trimmed by 3 bases and V by 2 bases; bases with no gene match: 6. Germline V gene data show CDR1 as KGHSH and CDR2 as LQKENI. The CDR3 spans 16 residues. CDR3: CASSPAGTGVHTEAFF. The CDR3 DNA reads as TGTGCCAGCTCACCAGCCGGGACAGGGGTTCACACTGAAGCTTTCTTT.

In regard to this clone: Other DNA sequences in the sample encode the same CDR3. The chain couples TRBV5-1 to TRBJ1-6; TRBD1 agrees at 9 bases. CDR1 and CDR2 from the germline V gene are SGHRS and YFSETQ. V shed 2 bases, J shed 9 bases, and the junction held 6 bases outside the gene matches. CDR3 length: 15 amino acids. This CDR3 reads CASSLKGQGGSPLHF. As DNA, the CDR3 is TGCGCCAGCAGCTTAAAGGGACAGGGAGGTTCACCCCTCCACTTT.

The gene calls are TRBV19 and TRBJ2-2; 10 nucleotides align to TRBD2. Germline-derived CDR1 and CDR2 are LNHDA and SQIVND (reference sequence). Trimming removed 3 bases from V and 0 bases from J; junction bases left unmatched: 4. The CDR3 consists of 17 residues. The CDR3 coding sequence is TGTGCCAGTAGTATCAGGACTAGCGGTTCGAACACCGGGGAGCTGTTTTTT. Amino acids: CASSIRTSGSNTGELFF.

The rearrangement joins TRBV7-2 to TRBJ2-7, with 15 bases that match TRBD2. The germline CDR1 and CDR2 sequences are SGHTA and FQGNSA. This CDR3 contains 14 residues. Trimming cost V 5 bases and J 7 bases; bases outside gene matches: 3. This CDR3 reads CASSAGLAGGEQYF. The CDR3 bases are TGTGCCAGCAGCGCGGGACTAGCGGGAGGAGAGCAGTACTTC.

The rearrangement joins TRBV6-2 or TRBV6-3 to TRBJ1-5; D unclear. Trimming took 0 bases from V and 7 from J, leaving 13 bases between them. The CDR3 is 15 amino acids. CDR1 is MNHEY and CDR2 is SVGEGT in the germline V gene. CDR3 DNA sequence: TGTGCCAGCAGTTACTCGAGCTTAGCCGTCCAGCCCCAGCATTTT. Translation: CASSYSSLAVQPQHF.

V and J are TRBV7-2 and TRBJ2-2, with D possibly being TRBD1 (5 bases). Germline CDR1 is SGHTA and CDR2 is FQGNSA. V dropped 1 base and J dropped 10 bases, with 19 bases sitting between them. CDR3 length equals 16 residues. CDR3 sequence (DNA): TGTGCCAGCAGCTTAGAGGGTGGGCAGGGCAACTTGGAGCTGTTTTTT. Its translation: CASSLEGGQGNLELFF.

This clone was observed a few times. The chain couples TRBV4-2 to TRBJ1-2, with a weak D call TRBD1 (5 bases). The CDR3 is 14 residues long. Trimming pared 3 bases from V and 0 bases from J, leaving 8 bases between. Germline assignment: CDR1 LGHNA and CDR2 YNFKEQ. In DNA form, the CDR3 reads TGTGCCAGCAGCCAGAGCAGGGCTAACTATGGCTACACCTTC. This sequence encodes CASSQSRANYGYTF.

The rearrangement joins TRBV7-2 to TRBJ2-5, with 14 bases that match TRBD2. The CDR3 is 18 residues long. Germline loops: CDR1 SGHTA, CDR2 FQGNSA. The ends lost 6 bases at V and 2 bases at J; junction bases unmatched: 11. For the CDR3, the DNA is TGTGCCAGCAGTTCATTCCTGGGACTAGCGGGGGAACAAGAGACCCAGTACTTC. Amino acids: CASSSFLGLAGEQETQYF. Full variable domain (rest looked up from reference TRBV7-2 and TRBJ2-5): GAGVSQSPSNKVTEKGKDVELRCDPISGHTALYWYRQSLGQGLEFLIYFQGNSAPDKSGLPSDRFSAERTGGSVSTLTIQRTQQEDSAVYLCASSSFLGLAGEQETQYFGPGTRLLVL.

This clone has just one count. This chain connects TRBV11-2 to TRBJ1-5; tentative D call: TRBD1 (5 bases). CDR3 length equals 15 residues. V was trimmed by 4 bases and J by 0 bases, leaving 10 bases between them. Germline values: CDR1 SGHAT, CDR2 FQNNGV. In DNA, the CDR3 is TGTGCCAGCAGCTCTCAGGGCCTTAGCAATCAGCCCCAGCATTTT. It yields the protein CASSSQGLSNQPQHF.

This clone was seen only a few times. The chain joins TRBV2 to TRBJ2-7; the D gene is possibly TRBD2 (6 bases). The CDR3 covers 13 residues. Between the trimmed V and J ends, which lost 3 bases and 3 bases, there was a span of 9 bases. Germline loops: CDR1 SNHLY, CDR2 FYNNEI. DNA for the CDR3: TGTGCCAGCAGTGATGTTAGCGGCTACGAGCAGTACTTC. Its translation: CASSDVSGYEQYF.

The chain is built from TRBV6-4 and TRBJ2-5; tentative D call: TRBD2 (6 bases). Looked up from germline, CDR1 is MRHNA and CDR2 is SNTAGT. The CDR3 length is 14 residues. The V and J ends lost 6 bases and 5 bases respectively, with 16 bases between them. CDR3 sequence: CASSPRGGGETQYF. The CDR3 DNA reads TGTGCCAGCAGCCCGCGGGGAGGCGGTGAGACCCAGTACTTC.

CDR3 DNA sequence: TGTGCCAGCAGCTTACGAGGCGGGGGACAGGGGGCAACTAATGAAAAACTGTTTTTT. Translated, it gives CASSLRGGGQGATNEKLFF. The chain combines TRBV7-9 with TRBJ1-4, with 11 bases lining up with TRBD1. The CDR3 consists of 19 residues. Germline CDR1 and CDR2: SEHNR and FQNEAQ (reference sequence). The V segment lost 2 bases and the J segment 0 bases; nucleotides outside the gene matches: 8.

The rearrangement joins TRBV7-2 to TRBJ2-1; 7 bases agree with TRBD2. CDR1 SGHTA and CDR2 FQGNSA come from the germline V gene. Trimming at V came to 1 base and at J to 0 bases, leaving 3 bases not matched to a gene. The CDR3 is made up of 16 amino acids. In DNA form, the CDR3 reads TGTGCCAGCAGCTTAGTGGGGGGGGGCTCCTACAATGAGCAGTTCTTC. Translating gives CASSLVGGGSYNEQFF.

V and J are TRBV29-1 and TRBJ1-2, with 10 bases fitting TRBD1. V trimming: 8 bases; J trimming: 3 bases; junction bases outside the gene matches: 6. Germline loops: CDR1 SQVTM, CDR2 ANQGSEA. The CDR3 sequence is 13 residues long. CDR3 sequence reads: CSLGQGFDYGYTF. The DNA for the CDR3 is TGCAGCTTGGGACAGGGGTTCGACTATGGCTACACCTTC.

The rearrangement joins TRBV4-2 to TRBJ2-2; TRBD2 matches at 10 bases. CDR1 LGHNA and CDR2 YNFKEQ come from the germline V gene. Trimming took 0 bases from V and 6 from J; bases not matched to a gene: 10. The CDR3 sequence is 18 residues long. CDR3 nucleotides: TGTGCCAGCAGCCAAGACCTCCTAGCGGGGGCGCGGTCCGGGGAGCTGTTTTTT. It specifies CASSQDLLAGARSGELFF.

V and J are TRBV6-1 and TRBJ2-4; no reliable D call. Germline V gives CDR1 MNHNS, CDR2 SASEGT. V shed 2 bases and J shed 3 bases, with 8 bases lying between them. CDR3 length: 14 residues. CDR3 nucleotide sequence: TGTGCCAGCAGTGAAATTCCGTACAAAAACATTCAGTACTTC. Encoded protein: CASSEIPYKNIQYF.

The CDR3 reads CASSHSPATGVQETQYF. For the CDR3, the DNA is TGTGCCAGCAGCCACTCACCCGCGACAGGGGTACAAGAGACCCAGTACTTC. The rearrangement links TRBV4-2 to TRBJ2-5; 8 bases line up with TRBD1. CDR3 length: 17 residues. Looked up from germline, CDR1 is LGHNA and CDR2 is YNFKEQ. Trimming took 3 bases from V and 2 from J; bases not matched to a gene: 11.

This clone came up once. V and J are TRBV7-2 and TRBJ1-6; D remains unclear. CDR3 length equals 15 residues. CDR1 SGHTA and CDR2 FQGNSA come from the germline V gene. The V gene lost 1 base and the J gene lost 8 bases, with 12 bases spanning the gap. In DNA form, the CDR3 reads TGTGCCAGCAGCTTAGGGTCCGGGAGATATTCACCCCTCCACTTT. It yields the protein CASSLGSGRYSPLHF.

This clone showed up just a few times. The chain carries TRBV3-1 (or the pseudogene TRBV3-2) and TRBJ1-4; D is unresolved. Looked up from germline, CDR1 is LGHDT and CDR2 is YNNKEL (reference sequence). This CDR3 comprises 15 residues. V gave up 4 bases and J gave up 5 bases, with 14 bases separating them. CDR3: CASSLQAGPNEKLFF. CDR3 bases: TGTGCCAGCAGCCTACAAGCGGGCCCAAATGAAAAACTGTTTTTT.

V is TRBV29-1 and J is TRBJ2-7, with 16 positions matching TRBD2. V lost 0 bases and J lost 0; bases outside the gene matches: 5. CDR1 is SQVTM and CDR2 is ANQGSEA in the germline V gene. This CDR3 comprises 18 residues. CDR3 bases: TGCAGCGTTGAAGAAGTGGGACTAGCGGGAGGGCCCTCCTACGAGCAGTACTTC. This sequence encodes CSVEEVGLAGGPSYEQYF.

The J gene is TRBJ1-1, the V gene TRBV6-5; D is possibly TRBD1 (5 bases). The CDR3 totals 15 residues. Germline-derived CDR1 and CDR2 are MNHEY and SVGAGI. The germline V and J ends were trimmed by 4 bases and 4 bases, with 16 bases remaining between them. CDR3 coding DNA: TGTGCCAGCAGTTTCCCCAACGGGGGAAGCACTGAAGCTTTCTTT. Protein product: CASSFPNGGSTEAFF.

J is TRBJ2-7 and V is TRBV4-2; tentatively, D is TRBD2 (5 bases). The ends were cut back, 5 bases at V and 3 bases at J, with 17 bases in the middle. CDR3 length equals 15 residues. The germline V gene has CDR1 LGHNA and CDR2 YNFKEQ. CDR3 amino acids: CASSYTLAAGYEQYF. DNA of the CDR3: TGTGCCAGCAGCTATACTCTAGCAGCCGGCTACGAGCAGTACTTC.

This chain uses TRBV19 with TRBJ2-1, with 12 bases matching TRBD2. In germline, CDR1 is LNHDA, CDR2 SQIVND (reference sequence). This CDR3 is 15 amino acids long. J gave up 9 bases and V 4 bases, and 7 bases lay outside the gene matches. CDR3 nucleotides: TGTGCCAGTAGTACCGCTAGCGGGAGGGCGTCTGAGCAGTTCTTC. Its protein product is CASSTASGRASEQFF.

This CDR3 reads CASTGQGNLYSNQPQHF. The CDR3 nucleotides are TGTGCCAGTACGGGACAGGGCAATCTTTATAGCAATCAGCCCCAGCATTTT. The chain combines TRBV19 with TRBJ1-5; 9 bases match TRBD1. The CDR3 consists of 17 residues. With V trimmed by 7 bases and J by 0 bases, 10 bases remained unmatched. Germline values: CDR1 LNHDA, CDR2 SQIVND (reference sequence).